This T cell receptor beta chain comes out of a study of CD8+ T cells in alopecia areata. The study's findings and limits: For patients receiving tofacitinib, scalp clonality and expanded CD8+ clones among the top 100 significantly decreased.

About this clone: Its matching antigen is unknown.

CDR1 is MGHDK and CDR2 is SYGVNS in the germline V gene. This CDR3 has 15 amino acids. V was cut by 0 bases and J by 8 bases, with 13 bases left in between. Treatment reported: oral pan-JAK inhibitor, 5-10 mg twice daily. Extracted RNA was reverse transcribed, and the resulting cDNA served as sequencing template. Profiled with immunoSEQ multiplex PCR; TCRdb holds only in-frame clones, not every one. Of fewer than 250,000 clones listed, approximately 67% were seen once; the top ten hold about 1.3%. Specimen: CD4+ T cells sorted from blood, collected between weeks 49 and 50, from a patient treated with tofacitinib. This chain uses TRBV25-1 with TRBJ1-4; perhaps TRBD1 as D (6 bases). This clonotype was sampled from a human donor with alopecia areata. CDR3 sequence: CASSEYRGSEEKLFF. For the CDR3, the DNA is TGTGCCAGCAGTGAATATAGGGGGTCAGAGGAAAAACTGTTTTTT.